The 14 T cell receptor beta chains below come from one sample, sequenced in a study of blood T cells in healthy people across ages. Through a sample-barcoded 5' primer and a J-beta primer mix, a second PCR was run for about 6 to 12 cycles. TCRdb redid the calling of the 5' RACE reads with MiXCR, one entry per CDR3 protein. Of approximately 1.5 million distinct CDR3 sequences detected, about 35% appear once; the ten largest clones hold over 9%. Sequencing was performed on blood. These receptors originate from a woman aged 25 to 45 in good health.

This chain links TRBV29-1 with TRBJ2-3; D unresolved. There are 13 residues in the CDR3. Between the trimmed V and J ends, which lost 1 base and 5 bases, there was a span of 10 bases. CDR1 and CDR2 (germline): SQVTM, ANQGSEA. The CDR3 region has the DNA TGCAGCGTTGAAGGCGGCGCCAGAGATACGCAGTATTTT. It translates to CSVEGGARDTQYF.

With respect to this clonotype: A much bigger clone sits one base away, suggesting this may be a read error. The chain uses TRBV11-2 and TRBJ2-7; D gene uncertain. This CDR3 has 13 residues. From germline, CDR1 is SGHAT and CDR2 FQNNGV. V shed 4 bases and J shed 1 base, with 8 bases lying between them. The CDR3 sequence: CASSSAESYEQYF. The CDR3 bases are TGTGCCAGCAGCTCAGCAGAGTCCTACGAGCAGTACTTC.

This sequence joins TRBV11-3 and TRBJ2-7, with 10 bases that match TRBD1. Germline values: CDR1 SGHNT, CDR2 YENEEA. CDR3 length equals 15 residues. The V segment lost 0 bases and the J segment 5 bases; nucleotides outside the gene matches: 4. CDR3 protein: CASSLEGTGAHEQYF. The DNA of the CDR3 is TGTGCCAGCAGCTTAGAAGGGACAGGGGCCCACGAGCAGTACTTC. Supplemented by reference TRBV11-3 and TRBJ2-7, the full variable domain reads EAGVVQSPRYKIIEKKQPVAFWCNPISGHNTLYWYLQNLGQGPELLIRYENEEAVDDSQLPKDRFSAERLKGVDSTLKIQPAELGDSAVYLCASSLEGTGAHEQYFGPGTRLTVT.

This rearrangement joins TRBV5-4 to TRBJ1-1; no reliable D call. From germline, CDR1 is SGHNT and CDR2 YYREEE (reference sequence). This CDR3 spans 15 amino acids. V was shortened by 4 bases and J by 5 bases, with 18 bases between the two germline ends. CDR3 DNA: TGTGCCAGCAGCGCCGAATCCGTCATCAAAACTGAAGCTTTCTTT. It translates to CASSAESVIKTEAFF. The whole variable domain, remainder taken from reference TRBV5-4 and TRBJ1-1, is ETGVTQSPTHLIKTRGQQVTLRCSSQSGHNTVSWYQQALGQGPQFIFQYYREEENGRGNFPPRFSGLQFPNYSSELNVNALELDDSALYLCASSAESVIKTEAFFGQGTRLTVV.

Points on this clonotype: This clone may be a read error of a much larger clone one base away. This chain connects TRBV12-3 or TRBV12-4 to TRBJ2-3; perhaps D is TRBD1 or TRBD2 (6 bases each). Trimming left V 6 bases short and J 2 bases short, with 21 bases between. The CDR3 extends over 17 amino acids. In DNA form, the CDR3 reads TGTGCCAGCAGCGGGGGCCCCTATAGCGTGCTCACAGATACGCAGTATTTT. It yields the protein CASSGGPYSVLTDTQYF.

On this clonotype itself: A read error is possible here, since a much larger clone lies one base away. The V call is TRBV12-3 or TRBV12-4, the J call TRBJ2-5; TRBD1 aligns across 9 bases. Near its end, the DNA agrees better with TRBJ2-7, so the J call may be wrong. This CDR3 contains 14 residues. Here the CDR3 DNA reads TGTGCCAGCAGAGAACAGGGGGCGAGTTACGAGCAGTACTTC. Amino acid sequence: CASREQGASYEQYF.

This clonotype was detected only a few times. The chain joins TRBV20-1 to TRBJ1-2; possibly TRBD1 for D (6 bases). This CDR3 contains 13 residues. Between the trimmed V and J ends, which lost 6 bases and 8 bases, there was a span of 19 bases. CDR1 and CDR2 from the germline V gene are DFQATT and SNEGSKA (reference sequence). The CDR3 here is CSAMDTGNGGYTF. The CDR3 bases are TGCAGTGCAATGGATACAGGGAATGGGGGCTACACCTTC.

This chain connects TRBV5-5 to TRBJ2-7; D gene unclear. The CDR3 length is 14 residues. V lost 4 bases and J lost 5, with 16 bases in between. Germline V CDR1 and CDR2: SGHKS, YYEKEE (reference sequence). CDR3 nucleotides: TGTGCCAGCAGCGACATGGCGCAGTTCCACGAGCAGTACTTC. This encodes CASSDMAQFHEQYF.

J is TRBJ2-1 and V is TRBV9, with TRBD2 matching over 8 bases. Per germline, CDR1 SGDLS and CDR2 YYNGEE. The CDR3 has 14 residues. V lost 3 bases, J lost 5 bases, and 4 bases stayed unmatched. CDR3 in DNA: TGTGCCAGCAGCGCCGGGACTAGGGACAATGAGCAGTTCTTC. Its protein is CASSAGTRDNEQFF.

This clonotype has a handful of counts. The V and J genes are TRBV7-2 and TRBJ2-5; TRBD2 matches 11 bases. CDR1 is SGHTA, CDR2 FQGNSA, per germline. Germline trimming cut 5 bases from V and 2 bases from J; bases unmatched to any gene: 10. The CDR3 covers 17 residues. DNA of the CDR3: TGTGCCAGCAGCCCTGGGAGGCTAGCGGGGGGACAAGAGACCCAGTACTTC. Amino acids: CASSPGRLAGGQETQYF. Full variable domain (missing parts from reference TRBV7-2 and TRBJ2-5): GAGVSQSPSNKVTEKGKDVELRCDPISGHTALYWYRQSLGQGLEFLIYFQGNSAPDKSGLPSDRFSAERTGGSVSTLTIQRTQQEDSAVYLCASSPGRLAGGQETQYFGPGTRLLVL.

CDR3 coding DNA: TGTGCCAGCAGTTGTGAGGTGGGGGAGACCCAGTACTTC. Amino acid sequence: CASSCEVGETQYF. V gene TRBV6-2 or TRBV6-3 combines with J gene TRBJ2-7; D gene uncertain. The DNA end lines up better with TRBJ2-5; the J call may be wrong. Germline values: CDR1 MNHEY, CDR2 SVGEGT. This CDR3 comprises 13 residues.

This clonotype was picked up one time. The J gene is TRBJ1-2, the V gene TRBV2; TRBD1 agrees at 7 bases. Germline V gene lookup returns CDR1 SNHLY and CDR2 FYNNEI. With V trimmed by 5 bases and J by 1 base, 7 bases remained unmatched. The CDR3 length is 15 residues. This CDR3 is CASSFDRASNYGYTF. Here the CDR3 DNA reads TGTGCCAGCAGTTTCGACAGGGCGAGTAACTATGGCTACACCTTC.

To note about this clonotype: Being one base from a much bigger clone, this may be a read error. The chain employs TRBV29-1 and TRBJ2-1; 8 bases match TRBD2. After removal of 8 bases from V and 0 bases from J, the junction contained 6 bases not matched to a gene. The CDR3 runs 14 residues. Germline values: CDR1 SQVTM, CDR2 ANQGSEA. The CDR3 loop reads CSSMSGSSYNEQFF. The CDR3 DNA reads TGCAGCTCGATGAGCGGGAGCTCCTACAATGAGCAGTTCTTC.

This clonotype occurred a few times. The chain carries TRBV4-1 and TRBJ1-5; D ambiguous. The CDR3 runs to 14 residues. From germline, CDR1 is MGHRA and CDR2 YSYEKL. V was cut by 3 bases and J by 2 bases, with 8 bases left in between. DNA of the CDR3: TGCGCCAGCAGCCATGACACGGGCAATCAGCCCCAGCATTTT. Translation: CASSHDTGNQPQHF.